The source of this T cell receptor (beta chain) is a study of shared clonotypes between healthy human individuals. Assay: immunoSEQ multiplex PCR; the TCRdb copy retains only in-frame clones and omits some. This table holds over 950,000 clones, approximately 80% found once. The V end was cut by 4 bases, the J end by 4 bases, with 21 bases between. The CDR3 loop spans 17 amino acids. The germline CDR1 and CDR2 sequences are SGHNT and YYREEE (reference sequence). J is TRBJ2-1 and V is TRBV5-4; no clear D gene. The clonotype originates from a man aged 18 to 29 in good health. Some clones in this sample may be carry-over from other donors' samples. The sequenced sample was memory CD4+ T cells from PBMCs. Sample subset: CD45RA-negative fraction. CDR3 coding DNA: TGTGCCAGCAGCCCGCGAGGTGTAACTAATGGATACAATGAGCAGTTCTTC. It specifies CASSPRGVTNGYNEQFF.